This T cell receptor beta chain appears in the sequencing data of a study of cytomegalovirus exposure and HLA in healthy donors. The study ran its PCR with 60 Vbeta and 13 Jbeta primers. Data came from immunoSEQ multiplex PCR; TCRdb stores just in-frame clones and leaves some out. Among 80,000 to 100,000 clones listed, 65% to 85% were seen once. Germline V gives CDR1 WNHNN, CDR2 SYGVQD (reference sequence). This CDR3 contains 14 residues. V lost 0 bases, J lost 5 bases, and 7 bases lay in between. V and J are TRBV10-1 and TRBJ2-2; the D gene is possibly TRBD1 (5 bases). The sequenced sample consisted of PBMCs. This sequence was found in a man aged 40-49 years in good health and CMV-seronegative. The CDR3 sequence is CASSESRVTGELFF. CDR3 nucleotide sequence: TGCGCCAGCAGTGAGTCCAGGGTAACCGGGGAGCTGTTTTTT.